A selection of T cell receptor beta chains follows, all from one sample in a study of T-cell reconstitution after alpha-beta-depleted transplantation in children. TCRdb called the PCR reads again in MiXCR, with one record for every CDR3 protein. The data contain around 250,000 distinct CDR3 sequences, 9.9% of them seen just once; the ten biggest clones take up 10%. The sequences come from PBMCs from the stem cell graft donor, collected from the stem cell graft. These receptors originate from a human donor who donated a stem cell graft to a child with SCID. CDR3s include the opening cysteine and the closing phenylalanine or tryptophan. D genes are given only for firm matches. Not every row has a clone size; where given, it reads once, few, many or a size class.

cdr3_length | j_call | v_call | d_call | clone_size | cdr3_aa | cdr3_nt
15 | TRBJ2-1 | TRBV9 | NA | NA | CASSVAPMLGGEQFF | TGTGCCAGCAGCGTAGCCCCGATGTTGGGAGGTGAGCAGTTCTTC
14 | TRBJ1-1 | TRBV7-9 | NA | NA | CASSFHDRTVEAFF | TGTGCCAGCAGCTTTCACGACAGGACCGTCGAAGCTTTCTTT
13 | TRBJ1-6 | TRBV7-3 | NA | few | CASSLNYNSPLHF | TGTGCCAGCAGCTTGAACTATAATTCACCCCTCCACTTT
14 | TRBJ1-4 | TRBV14 | NA | NA | CASSQSGPGEKLFF | TGTGCCAGCAGCCAATCAGGGCCGGGTGAAAAACTGTTTTTT
12 | TRBJ1-5 | TRBV10-3 | NA | NA | CAISALDQPQHF | TGTGCCATCAGTGCTCTAGATCAGCCCCAGCATTTT
12 | TRBJ1-5 | TRBV12-3/TRBV12-4 | NA | NA | CASSSVPQAQHF | TGTGCCAGCAGTTCGGTCCCCCAGGCCCAGCATTTT
14 | TRBJ2-7 | TRBV16 | NA | few | CASSQRKGGHEQYF | TGTGCCAGCAGCCAAAGAAAGGGGGGTCACGAGCAGTACTTC
17 | TRBJ2-7 | TRBV25-1 | TRBD1 | few | CASSAPPGTGFSFEQYF | TGTGCCAGCAGTGCCCCCCCCGGGACAGGGTTTTCTTTCGAGCAGTACTTC
15 | TRBJ2-2 | TRBV18 | TRBD2 | NA | CASSPGTSVSGELFF | TGTGCCAGCTCACCCGGGACTAGCGTGTCCGGGGAGCTGTTTTTT
12 | TRBJ2-6 | TRBV7-7 | NA | NA | CATRAGANVLTF | TGTGCTACCCGGGCTGGGGCCAACGTCCTGACTTTC
15 | TRBJ2-5 | TRBV5-1 | NA | few | CASSLAVGVGETQYF | TGCGCCAGCAGCTTGGCCGTAGGGGTAGGAGAGACCCAGTACTTC
14 | TRBJ2-2 | TRBV7-6 | NA | few | CASSRDQNTGELFF | TGTGCCAGCAGCCGGGACCAGAACACCGGGGAGCTGTTTTTT
14 | TRBJ2-3 | TRBV5-1 | NA | few | CASSSGGDTDTQYF | TGCGCCAGCAGCTCAGGGGGGGACACAGATACGCAGTATTTT
12 | TRBJ2-7 | TRBV29-1 | NA | NA | CSAYRGGYEQYF | TGCAGCGCTTATAGGGGCGGCTACGAGCAGTACTTC
15 | TRBJ2-5 | TRBV4-1 | NA | many | CASSLVLGIQETQYF | TGCGCCAGCAGCCTAGTTCTCGGGATCCAAGAGACCCAGTACTTC
15 | TRBJ2-1 | TRBV5-1 | TRBD2 | NA | CASSLAPSGGYEQFF | TGCGCCAGCAGCTTGGCCCCTAGCGGGGGCTATGAGCAGTTCTTC
15 | TRBJ2-5 | TRBV5-5 | NA | NA | CASSLVGTQQETQYF | TGTGCCAGCAGCTTGGTAGGGACACAACAAGAGACCCAGTACTTC
14 | TRBJ2-2 | TRBV5-1 | TRBD1 | NA | CASRTGANTGELFF | TGCGCCAGCAGAACAGGGGCGAACACCGGGGAGCTGTTTTTT
13 | TRBJ1-1 | TRBV24-1 | NA | NA | CATSDPKVTEAFF | TGTGCCACCAGTGATCCCAAAGTCACTGAAGCTTTCTTT
15 | TRBJ2-2 | TRBV7-9 | NA | few | CASSSLQGVPGELFF | TGTGCCAGCAGCTCGCTCCAAGGGGTGCCCGGGGAGCTGTTTTTT
11 | TRBJ2-7 | TRBV6-2/TRBV6-3 | NA | few | CASSYVHEQYF | TGTGCCAGCAGTTACGTCCACGAGCAGTACTTC
12 | TRBJ2-5 | TRBV9 | NA | NA | CASSANGGTQYF | TGTGCCAGCAGCGCCAACGGCGGGACCCAGTACTTC
12 | TRBJ1-1 | TRBV29-1 | NA | many | CSVLQGNTEAFF | TGCAGCGTCTTACAGGGGAACACTGAAGCTTTCTTT
18 | TRBJ2-6 | TRBV12-3/TRBV12-4 | NA | few | CASTGLDGPKSGANVLTF | TGTGCCAGCACCGGATTGGACGGCCCGAAATCTGGGGCCAACGTCCTGACTTTC
14 | TRBJ2-7 | TRBV18 | NA | NA | CASSYFGNSYEQYF | TGTGCCAGCTCCTATTTCGGGAACTCCTACGAGCAGTACTTC
14 | TRBJ1-1 | TRBV7-2 | NA | NA | CASSLGRGFTEAFF | TGTGCCAGCAGCTTAGGGAGGGGGTTCACTGAAGCTTTCTTT
12 | TRBJ2-3 | TRBV20-1 | NA | few | CSARRGLDTQYF | TGCAGTGCTAGGAGAGGGTTGGATACGCAGTATTTT
18 | TRBJ2-7 | TRBV29-1 | TRBD1 | NA | CSVDPGRGPLTPYYEQYF | TGCAGCGTTGACCCGGGCAGGGGGCCCCTCACCCCCTACTACGAGCAGTACTTC
13 | TRBJ2-3 | TRBV25-1 | NA | few | CASTGANTDTQYF | TGTGCCAGCACAGGGGCCAACACAGATACGCAGTATTTT
13 | TRBJ1-6 | TRBV9 | NA | many | CASAKSVDSPLHF | TGTGCCAGCGCCAAATCAGTAGATTCACCCCTCCACTTT
13 | TRBJ1-5 | TRBV6-4 | NA | NA | CASSEGRGQPQHF | TGTGCCAGCAGTGAAGGTCGGGGTCAGCCCCAGCATTTT
15 | TRBJ2-2 | TRBV15 | NA | many | CATSRDRHNTGELFF | TGTGCCACCAGCAGAGATCGGCATAACACCGGGGAGCTGTTTTTT
17 | TRBJ2-7 | TRBV2 | TRBD1 | few | CASGTSLRDRAYYEQYF | TGTGCCAGCGGAACCTCCCTTCGGGACAGGGCTTACTACGAGCAGTACTTC
13 | TRBJ1-5 | TRBV7-9 | NA | NA | CATSPGAGQPQHF | TGTGCCACGTCGCCCGGGGCGGGTCAGCCCCAGCATTTT
16 | TRBJ2-1 | TRBV9 | TRBD1 | many | CASSVEGTGSYNEQFF | TGTGCCAGCAGCGTAGAAGGGACAGGTTCCTACAATGAGCAGTTCTTC
14 | TRBJ2-2 | TRBV7-3 | NA | few | CASSLAFNTGELFF | TGTGCCAGCAGCCTAGCGTTTAACACCGGGGAGCTGTTTTTT
16 | TRBJ2-7 | TRBV11-1 | NA | NA | CASSLVGPLGTYEQYF | TGTGCCAGCAGCTTAGTGGGACCCTTAGGCACCTACGAGCAGTACTTC
15 | TRBJ2-3 | TRBV3-1 | TRBD1 | few | CASSRDRGNSDTQYF | TGTGCCAGCAGCCGGGACAGGGGGAATTCCGATACGCAGTATTTT
17 | TRBJ2-2 | TRBV5-6 | TRBD2 | few | CASSFRTSGENTGELFF | TGTGCCAGCAGCTTCAGGACTAGCGGGGAGAACACCGGGGAGCTGTTTTTT
15 | TRBJ2-3 | TRBV10-3 | NA | many | CAISDLSSSTDTQYF | TGTGCCATCAGTGATCTCTCCTCTAGCACAGATACGCAGTATTTT
14 | TRBJ2-2 | TRBV12-3/TRBV12-4 | NA | few | CASSLRVESGELFF | TGTGCCAGCAGTTTAAGGGTAGAGAGCGGGGAGCTGTTTTTT